This TCR beta chain was retrieved from a study of blood T cell repertoires in COVID-19. At the level of the study: COVID-19 samples, acute and convalescent, were from the United States, Italy and Spain. The cDNA or gDNA used as material had been derived from T cells, B-cell-depleted T cells, or PBMCs.

Under the authors' procedure: Scientists estimated how many nucleated cells there were by amplifying reference gene primers. TCRdb keeps only in-frame clones here, not all; method: immunoSEQ multiplex PCR. V and J calls and clone size are given by that table; D and trimming were obtained from the DNA. The sample carries about 98,000 clones, roughly four fifths recorded once. The CDR3 has 13 amino acids. Trimming pared 0 bases from V and 1 base from J, leaving 4 bases between. Germline V gene lookup returns CDR1 LNHDA and CDR2 SQIVND (reference sequence). This TCR derives from a man in his fifties or sixties with acute or convalescent COVID-19. The sample consisted of peripheral blood. The gene calls are TRBV19 and TRBJ2-7, with D hard to call. This chain's CDR3 is CASSIDASYEQYF. For the CDR3, the DNA is TGTGCCAGTAGTATAGATGCGTCCTACGAGCAGTACTTC.